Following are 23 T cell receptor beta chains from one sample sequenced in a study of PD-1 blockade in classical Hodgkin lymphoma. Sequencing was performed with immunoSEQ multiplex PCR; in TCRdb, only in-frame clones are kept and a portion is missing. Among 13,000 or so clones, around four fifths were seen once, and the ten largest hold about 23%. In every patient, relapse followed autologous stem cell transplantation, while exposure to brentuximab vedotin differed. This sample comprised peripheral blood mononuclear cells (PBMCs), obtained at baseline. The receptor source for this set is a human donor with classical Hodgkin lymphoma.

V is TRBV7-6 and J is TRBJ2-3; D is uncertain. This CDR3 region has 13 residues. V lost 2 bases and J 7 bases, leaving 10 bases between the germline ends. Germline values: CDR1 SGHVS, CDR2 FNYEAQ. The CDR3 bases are TGTGCCAGCAGCTTAAGAAACGGGCATACGCAGTATTTT. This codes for CASSLRNGHTQYF.

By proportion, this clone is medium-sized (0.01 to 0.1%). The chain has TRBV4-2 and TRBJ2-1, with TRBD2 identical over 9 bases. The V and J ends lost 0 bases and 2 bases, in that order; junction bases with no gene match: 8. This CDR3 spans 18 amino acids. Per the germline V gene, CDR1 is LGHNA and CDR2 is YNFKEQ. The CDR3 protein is CASSQEGGTSFPYNEQFF. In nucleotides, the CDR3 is TGTGCCAGCAGCCAAGAGGGCGGGACTAGCTTCCCCTACAATGAGCAGTTCTTC.

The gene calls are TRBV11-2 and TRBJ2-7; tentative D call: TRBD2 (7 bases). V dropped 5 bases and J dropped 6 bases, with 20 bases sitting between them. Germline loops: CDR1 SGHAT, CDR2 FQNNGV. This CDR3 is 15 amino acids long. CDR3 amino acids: CASSPIRGGRGEQYF. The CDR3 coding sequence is TGTGCCAGCAGCCCCATTAGGGGGGGGCGCGGCGAGCAGTACTTC. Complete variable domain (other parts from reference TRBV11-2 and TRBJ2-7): EAGVAQSPRYKIIEKRQSVAFWCNPISGHATLYWYQQILGQGPKLLIQFQNNGVVDDSQLPKDRFSAERLKGVDSTLKIQPAKLEDSAVYLCASSPIRGGRGEQYFGPGTRLTVT.

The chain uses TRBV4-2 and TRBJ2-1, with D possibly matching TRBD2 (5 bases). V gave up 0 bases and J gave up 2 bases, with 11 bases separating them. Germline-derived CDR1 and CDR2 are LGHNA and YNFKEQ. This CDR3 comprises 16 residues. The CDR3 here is CASSQEREMTYNEQFF. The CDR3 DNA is TGTGCCAGCAGCCAAGAGAGGGAGATGACCTACAATGAGCAGTTCTTC.

This chain's CDR3 is CASTALGDTQYF. In DNA, the CDR3 is TGTGCCAGCACCGCCTTGGGGGATACGCAGTATTTT. This rearrangement joins TRBV9 to TRBJ2-3; D is unclear. This CDR3 region has 12 residues. Germline V gene sequence: CDR1 SGDLS, CDR2 YYNGEE. Trimming pared 6 bases from V and 6 bases from J, leaving 11 bases between.

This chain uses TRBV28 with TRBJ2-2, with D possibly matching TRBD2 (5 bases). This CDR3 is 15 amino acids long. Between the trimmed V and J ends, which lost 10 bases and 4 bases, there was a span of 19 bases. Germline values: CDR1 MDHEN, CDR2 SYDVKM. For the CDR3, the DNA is TGTGCCACCATTGACGGGCAGGACTTCACCGGGGAGCTGTTTTTT. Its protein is CATIDGQDFTGELFF.

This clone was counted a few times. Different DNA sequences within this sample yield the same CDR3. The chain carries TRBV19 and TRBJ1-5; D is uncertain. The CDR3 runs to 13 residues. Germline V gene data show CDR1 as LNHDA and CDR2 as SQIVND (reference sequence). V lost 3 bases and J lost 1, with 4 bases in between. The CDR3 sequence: CASSITSNQPQHF. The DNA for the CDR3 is TGTGCCAGTAGTATCACCAGCAATCAGCCCCAGCATTTT. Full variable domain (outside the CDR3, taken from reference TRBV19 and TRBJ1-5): DGGITQSPKYLFRKEGQNVTLSCEQNLNHDAMYWYRQDPGQGLRLIYYSQIVNDFQKGDIAEGYSVSREKKESFPLTVTSAQKNPTAFYLCASSITSNQPQHFGDGTRLSIL.

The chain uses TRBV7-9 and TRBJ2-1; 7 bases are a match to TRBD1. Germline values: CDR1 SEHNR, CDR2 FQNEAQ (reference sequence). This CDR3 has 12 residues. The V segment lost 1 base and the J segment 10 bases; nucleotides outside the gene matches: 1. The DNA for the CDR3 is TGTGCCAGCAGCTTAGTGGGACAGGAGCAGTTCTTC. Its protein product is CASSLVGQEQFF.

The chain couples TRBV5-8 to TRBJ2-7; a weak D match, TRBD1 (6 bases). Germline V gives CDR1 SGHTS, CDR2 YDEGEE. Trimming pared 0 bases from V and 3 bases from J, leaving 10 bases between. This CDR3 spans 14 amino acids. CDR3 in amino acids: CASSLVGHLYEQYV. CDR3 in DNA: TGTGCCAGCAGCTTGGTGGGACACCTCTACGAGCAGTACGTC.

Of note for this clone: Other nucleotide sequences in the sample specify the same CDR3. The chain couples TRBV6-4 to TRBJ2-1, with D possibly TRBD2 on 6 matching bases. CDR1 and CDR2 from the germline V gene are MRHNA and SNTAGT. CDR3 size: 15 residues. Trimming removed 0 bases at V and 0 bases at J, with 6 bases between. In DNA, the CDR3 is TGTGCCAGCAGTGACTCAGCGGGCTCCTACAATGAGCAGTTCTTC. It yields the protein CASSDSAGSYNEQFF.

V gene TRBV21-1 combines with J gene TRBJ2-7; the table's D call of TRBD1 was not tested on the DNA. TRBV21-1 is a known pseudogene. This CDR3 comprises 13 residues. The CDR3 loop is CASSSRHLYEQYV. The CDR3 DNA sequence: TGTGCCAGCAGCAGTAGACACTTATACGAGCAGTACGTC.

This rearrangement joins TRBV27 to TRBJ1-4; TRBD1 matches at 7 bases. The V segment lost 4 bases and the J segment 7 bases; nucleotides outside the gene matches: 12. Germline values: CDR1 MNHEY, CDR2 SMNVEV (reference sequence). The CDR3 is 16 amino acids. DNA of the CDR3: TGTGCCAGCAGTTCCCGATCCACAGGGGTGGGTGAAAAACTGTTTTTT. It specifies CASSSRSTGVGEKLFF.

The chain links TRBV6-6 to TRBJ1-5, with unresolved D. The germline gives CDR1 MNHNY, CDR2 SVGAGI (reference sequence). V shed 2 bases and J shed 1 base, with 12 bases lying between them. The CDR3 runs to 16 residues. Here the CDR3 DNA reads TGTGCCAGCAGTTACGACCGCGGAGGCAGCAATCAGCCCCAGCATTTT. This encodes CASSYDRGGSNQPQHF.

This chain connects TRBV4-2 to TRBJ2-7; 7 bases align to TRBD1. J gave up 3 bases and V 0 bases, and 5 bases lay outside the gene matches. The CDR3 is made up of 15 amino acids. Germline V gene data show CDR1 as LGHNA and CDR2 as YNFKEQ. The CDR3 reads CASSQDGQGVYEQYF. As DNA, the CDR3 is TGTGCCAGCAGCCAAGATGGGCAGGGGGTCTACGAGCAGTACTTC.

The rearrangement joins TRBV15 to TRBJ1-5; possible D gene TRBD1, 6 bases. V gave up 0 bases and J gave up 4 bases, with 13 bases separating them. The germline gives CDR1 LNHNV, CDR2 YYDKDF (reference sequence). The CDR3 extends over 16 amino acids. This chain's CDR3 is CATSRDSWQGNQPQHF. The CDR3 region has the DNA TGTGCCACCAGCAGAGATTCGTGGCAGGGGAATCAGCCCCAGCATTTT.

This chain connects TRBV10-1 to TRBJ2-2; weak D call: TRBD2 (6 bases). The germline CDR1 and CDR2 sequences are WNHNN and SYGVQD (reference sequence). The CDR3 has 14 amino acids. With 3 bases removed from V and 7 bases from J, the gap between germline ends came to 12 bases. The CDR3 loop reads CASSEAGPGGELFF. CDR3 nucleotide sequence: TGCGCCAGCAGTGAAGCGGGCCCCGGCGGGGAGCTGTTTTTT.

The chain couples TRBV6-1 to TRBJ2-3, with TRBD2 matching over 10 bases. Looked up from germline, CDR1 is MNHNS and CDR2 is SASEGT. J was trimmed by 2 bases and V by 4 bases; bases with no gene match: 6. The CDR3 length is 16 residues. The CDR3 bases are TGTGCCAGCAGTGTTTCTAGCGGGAGCCCCACAGATACGCAGTATTTT. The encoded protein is CASSVSSGSPTDTQYF.

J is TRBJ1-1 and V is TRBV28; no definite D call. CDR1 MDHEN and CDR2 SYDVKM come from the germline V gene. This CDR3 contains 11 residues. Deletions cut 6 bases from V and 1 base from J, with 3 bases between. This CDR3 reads CASRRNTEAFF. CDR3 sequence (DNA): TGTGCCAGCAGGCGGAACACTGAAGCTTTCTTT.

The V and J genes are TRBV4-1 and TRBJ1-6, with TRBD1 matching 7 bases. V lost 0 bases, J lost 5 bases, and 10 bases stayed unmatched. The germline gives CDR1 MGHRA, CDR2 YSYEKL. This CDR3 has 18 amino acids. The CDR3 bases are TGCGCCAGCAGCCAAGATCGGAGAGGGGGCTGGAATAATTCACCCCTCCACTTT. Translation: CASSQDRRGGWNNSPLHF.

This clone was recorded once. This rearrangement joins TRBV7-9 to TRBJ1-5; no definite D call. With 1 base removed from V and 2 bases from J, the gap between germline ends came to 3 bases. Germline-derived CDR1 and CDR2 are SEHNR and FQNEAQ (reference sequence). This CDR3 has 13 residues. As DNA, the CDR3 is TGTGCCAGCAGCTTAGACGGCAATCAGCCCCAGCATTTT. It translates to CASSLDGNQPQHF.

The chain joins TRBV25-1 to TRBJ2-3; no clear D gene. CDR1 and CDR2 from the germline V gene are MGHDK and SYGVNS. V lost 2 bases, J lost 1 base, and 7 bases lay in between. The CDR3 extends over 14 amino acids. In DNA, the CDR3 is TGTGCCAGCAGTGAAATGCAGGGCACAGATACGCAGTATTTT. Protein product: CASSEMQGTDTQYF. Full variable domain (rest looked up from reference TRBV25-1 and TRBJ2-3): EADIYQTPRYLVIGTGKKITLECSQTMGHDKMYWYQQDPGMELHLIHYSYGVNSTEKGDLSSESTVSRIRTEHFPLTLESARPSHTSQYLCASSEMQGTDTQYFGPGTRLTVL.

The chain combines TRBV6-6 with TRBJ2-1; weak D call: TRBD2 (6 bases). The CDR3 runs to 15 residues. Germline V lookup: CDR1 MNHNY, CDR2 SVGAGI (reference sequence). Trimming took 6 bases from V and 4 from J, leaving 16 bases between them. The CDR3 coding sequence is TGTGCCAGCAGCTCTACCGGGACTCAGTACAATGAGCAGTTCTTC. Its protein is CASSSTGTQYNEQFF.

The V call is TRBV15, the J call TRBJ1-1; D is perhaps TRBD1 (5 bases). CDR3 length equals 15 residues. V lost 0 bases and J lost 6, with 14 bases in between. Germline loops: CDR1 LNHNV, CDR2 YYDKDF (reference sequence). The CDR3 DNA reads TGTGCCACCAGCAGAGAGAGGCTGGGGACCGCTGAAGCTTTCTTT. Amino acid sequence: CATSRERLGTAEAFF.